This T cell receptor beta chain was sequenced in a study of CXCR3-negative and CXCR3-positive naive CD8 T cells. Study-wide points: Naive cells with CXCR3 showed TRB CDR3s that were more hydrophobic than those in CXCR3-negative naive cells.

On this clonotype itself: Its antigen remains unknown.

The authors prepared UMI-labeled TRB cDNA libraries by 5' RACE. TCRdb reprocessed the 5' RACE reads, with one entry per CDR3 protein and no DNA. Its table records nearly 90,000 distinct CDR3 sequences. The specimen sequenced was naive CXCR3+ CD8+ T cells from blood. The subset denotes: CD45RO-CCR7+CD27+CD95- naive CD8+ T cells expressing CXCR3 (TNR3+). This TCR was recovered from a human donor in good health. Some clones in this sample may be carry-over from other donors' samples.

The CDR3 sequence: CASWTGGGADGYTF. The J gene is TRBJ1-2, the V gene TRBV27; the D gene TCRdb calls, TRBD1, cannot be checked with no DNA. The germline V gene has CDR1 MNHEY and CDR2 SMNVEV (reference sequence). The CDR3 contains 14 residues.